The T cell receptor (beta chain) described here comes from a study of shared clonotypes between healthy human individuals. Study results and caveats: A limitation of the genetic and exposure-history diversity represented arose from few donors.

The germline V and J ends were trimmed by 3 bases and 8 bases, with 19 bases remaining between them. CDR3 length equals 16 residues. CDR1 is LNHDA, CDR2 SQIVND, per germline (reference sequence). The protocol was immunoSEQ multiplex PCR, while the TCRdb copy is restricted to in-frame clones and leaves out a portion. This sample has some 1.1 million clones; approximately 80% occur once, and the top ten carry roughly 0.82%. In the case of this clone: Its antigen is unidentified.

This chain uses TRBV19 with TRBJ2-2; a possible D gene is TRBD2 (6 bases). Sequencing used memory CD4+ T cells from PBMCs. Documented subset: CD45RA-negative fraction. This sequence originates from a man in his late teens or twenties in good health. Some clones in this sample may be carry-over from other donors' samples. CDR3 nucleotide sequence: TGTGCCAGTAGTATGAGGGCGGGAAAAAGAAAAGGGGAGCTGTTTTTT. Its protein is CASSMRAGKRKGELFF.